One sample yielded the 8 T cell receptor beta chains listed below, sequenced in a study of Graves' ophthalmopathy and Graves' hyperthyroidism. RNA transcripts were the source from which TCR beta CDR3 regions were amplified. First-round RT-PCR employed HTBI primers, with a second-round multiplex PCR after it. MiXCR was run by TCRdb on the multiplex PCR reads, yielding one entry per CDR3 protein. The sample holds 52,000 or so distinct CDR3 sequences, roughly half seen once. Sequencing was performed on peripheral blood. The origin of the receptors is an adult woman with Graves' ophthalmopathy.

This clonotype was found many times. The chain has TRBV7-2 and TRBJ2-3; TRBD2 agrees at 8 bases. The trim removed 2 bases at V and 10 bases at J, leaving 11 bases unmatched. CDR3 length: 15 residues. Per germline, CDR1 SGHTA and CDR2 FQGNSA. The CDR3 sequence: CASSLNSQGLGSQYF. In DNA form, the CDR3 reads TGTGCCAGCAGCTTAAACTCGCAGGGACTAGGGTCGCAGTATTTT.

This clonotype occurred many times. This chain connects TRBV14 to TRBJ1-4; possible D gene TRBD1, 5 bases. The V end lost 0 bases, the J end lost 9 bases, and 8 bases lay between the germline ends. CDR1 and CDR2 (germline): SGHDN, FVKESK. The CDR3 runs to 13 residues. CDR3 nucleotide sequence: TGTGCCAGCAGCCAAGACCGGGGCCAAAAACTGTTTTTT. Its protein is CASSQDRGQKLFF.

This clonotype was recorded once. CDR3 nucleotide sequence: TGTGCCAGCAGTACCCTCGGGTTGAATTCACCCCTCCACTTT. It codes for CASSTLGLNSPLHF. The chain has TRBV6-5 and TRBJ1-6; D is ambiguous. The V end was cut by 5 bases, the J end by 7 bases, with 12 bases between. The CDR3 length is 14 residues. Germline CDR1 and CDR2: MNHEY and SVGAGI.

This clonotype was counted many times. J is TRBJ2-3 and V is TRBV4-3; D not resolved. The CDR3 runs 15 residues. Germline V gene lookup returns CDR1 LGHNA and CDR2 YSLEER. V dropped 0 bases and J dropped 2 bases, with 9 bases sitting between them. The CDR3 protein is CASSQDVGFTDTQYF. CDR3 nucleotide sequence: TGCGCCAGCAGCCAAGATGTCGGGTTCACAGATACGCAGTATTTT.

The table lists this clonotype with a count of one. The V call is TRBV2, the J call TRBJ1-4; possible D gene TRBD1, 5 bases. Trimming shortened V by 6 bases and J by 5 bases, and 19 bases separated the two germline ends. The CDR3 consists of 16 residues. Germline CDR1 SNHLY, CDR2 FYNNEI. DNA for the CDR3: TGTGCCAGCAGATCCGGGACTAGCCTCTACAATGAAAAACTGTTTTTT. Its protein is CASRSGTSLYNEKLFF.

Regarding this clonotype: Given a much more abundant clone one base away, this may be a read error. The genes are TRBV28 and TRBJ1-3; a possible D gene is TRBD1 (5 bases). The CDR3 is made up of 15 amino acids. Germline V lookup: CDR1 MDHEN, CDR2 SYDVKM. The chain's CDR3 is CASRVGGFQGNTLYF. The CDR3 bases are TGTGCCAGCAGGGTCGGAGGGTTCCAGGGAAACACCTTATATTTT.

The gene calls are TRBV7-2 and TRBJ2-3; TRBD2 matches at 14 bases. V lost 5 bases, J lost 8 bases, and 9 bases stayed unmatched. Germline V gene sequence: CDR1 SGHTA, CDR2 FQGNSA. The CDR3 has 16 residues. The CDR3 coding sequence is TGTGCCAGCAGCCTGACTAGCGGGAGGGGGAGGGGTACGCAGTATTTT. Translating it yields CASSLTSGRGRGTQYF.

This clonotype has just a few counts. V is TRBV30 and J is TRBJ2-7; possibly TRBD1 for D (6 bases). CDR1 is GTSNPN, CDR2 SVGIG, per germline (reference sequence). The CDR3 loop spans 14 amino acids. Trimming shortened V by 3 bases and J by 5 bases, and 17 bases separated the two germline ends. CDR3 protein: CAWSAPGQSHEQYF. The CDR3 DNA reads as TGTGCCTGGAGCGCACCGGGACAATCGCACGAGCAGTACTTC.